The 27 T cell receptor beta chains given below trace back to one sample, sequenced in a study of CD8+ T cells in alopecia areata. The treatment denotes: oral pan-JAK inhibitor, 5-10 mg twice daily. cDNA serving as the sequencing template came from extracted, reverse transcribed RNA. Clones were sequenced by immunoSEQ multiplex PCR, and TCRdb holds only the in-frame ones, with some missing. The sample includes approximately 170,000 clones, 55% to 70% of them seen just once. Sequences were derived from CD4+ T cells sorted from blood, sampled at week 4, from a patient treated with tofacitinib. The source of these receptors is a human donor with alopecia areata.

J is TRBJ2-3 and V is TRBV18, with TRBD2 identical over 8 bases. Germline CDR1 is KGHSH and CDR2 is LQKENI. The length of the CDR3 is 16 residues. V was pared by 0 bases and J by 4 bases, with 6 bases of the junction left unmatched. In DNA, the CDR3 is TGTGCCAGCTCACCACCAACCAAGCGGGAGTCAGATACGCAGTATTTT. Its protein product is CASSPPTKRESDTQYF.

The CDR3 region has the DNA TGTGCCAGCAGTCGGACTAGCAGGGCCAACGTCCTGACTTTC. The encoded protein is CASSRTSRANVLTF. The chain joins TRBV7-2 to TRBJ2-6; 8 nucleotides align to TRBD2. J lost 5 bases, V lost 6 bases, and 3 bases had no gene match. The germline CDR1 and CDR2 sequences are SGHTA and FQGNSA. CDR3 length: 14 amino acids.

The rearrangement links TRBV15 to TRBJ2-1, with TRBD2 matching over 7 bases. V lost 0 bases, J lost 8 bases, and 10 bases stayed unmatched. The CDR3 has 16 amino acids. Germline V lookup: CDR1 LNHNV, CDR2 YYDKDF (reference sequence). The CDR3 nucleotides read TGTGCCACCAGCAGAGATCCTGCGGGAGTAGGCGATGAGCAGTTCTTC. This translates into CATSRDPAGVGDEQFF.

This rearrangement joins TRBV30 to TRBJ2-5, with a tentative D call TRBD2 (5 bases). The V end was cut by 3 bases, the J end by 1 base, with 9 bases between. CDR3 length: 13 residues. Germline V gene sequence: CDR1 GTSNPN, CDR2 SVGIG (reference sequence). As DNA, the CDR3 is TGTGCCTGGAGCCCTAGCAGCCAAGAGACCCAGTACTTC. It specifies CAWSPSSQETQYF.

The chain uses TRBV27 and TRBJ2-5; 8 positions match TRBD1. This CDR3 has 16 residues. The trim removed 5 bases at V and 5 bases at J, leaving 13 bases unmatched. CDR1 is MNHEY, CDR2 SMNVEV, per germline (reference sequence). For the CDR3, the DNA is TGTGCCAGCAGTGCACTACCCGGGGACAGGAGGGAGACCCAGTACTTC. Translated: CASSALPGDRRETQYF.

This chain uses TRBV11-2 with TRBJ2-7; 9 positions agree with TRBD1. Germline CDR1 and CDR2: SGHAT and FQNNGV. This CDR3 is built from 16 residues. V shed 5 bases and J 6 bases; nucleotides not matched to a gene: 14. CDR3 in amino acids: CASSPRWGTGSTEQYF. Here the CDR3 DNA reads TGTGCCAGCAGCCCTAGATGGGGGACAGGGTCTACCGAGCAGTACTTC.

This clone was seen a handful of times. The gene calls are TRBV6-6 and TRBJ1-5, with D perhaps TRBD1 (6 bases). The CDR3 contains 14 residues. Trimming pared 6 bases from V and 7 bases from J, leaving 16 bases between. Germline-derived CDR1 and CDR2 are MNHNY and SVGAGI (reference sequence). CDR3 in DNA: TGTGCCAGCAGGGAGGGGGGTCGGAGCCAGCCCCAGCATTTT. This gives the protein CASREGGRSQPQHF.

The chain joins TRBV4-1 to TRBJ2-6; TRBD1 agrees at 7 bases. Germline CDR1 and CDR2: MGHRA and YSYEKL. V shed 1 base, J shed 2 bases, and the junction held 5 bases outside the gene matches. The CDR3 has 17 residues. The CDR3 DNA follows: TGCGCCAGCAGCCAAGTCGTAGGACAGGCTGGGGCCAACGTCCTGACTTTC. Its translation: CASSQVVGQAGANVLTF.

The chain is built from TRBV7-2 and TRBJ2-2; the match to TRBD2 covers 10 bases. Germline V gene sequence: CDR1 SGHTA, CDR2 FQGNSA. This CDR3 has 16 residues. The J segment lost 6 bases and the V segment lost 5 bases, leaving 9 bases of the junction unmatched. In DNA form, the CDR3 reads TGTGCCAGCAGCGAGGCTAGCGGGAGTGTCGCCGGGGAGCTGTTTTTT. This codes for CASSEASGSVAGELFF.

The gene calls are TRBV4-2 and TRBJ1-1, with unresolved D. Germline values: CDR1 LGHNA, CDR2 YNFKEQ. Trimming left V 1 base short and J 0 bases short, with 6 bases between. The CDR3 has 14 amino acids. The CDR3 DNA sequence: TGTGCCAGCAGCCAAGGAGATCTGAACACTGAAGCTTTCTTT. Translated, it gives CASSQGDLNTEAFF.

This clone was counted only a few times. The genes are TRBV4-3 and TRBJ1-1; tentative D call: TRBD1 (6 bases). Germline loops: CDR1 LGHNA, CDR2 YSLEER. The CDR3 runs to 14 residues. The V and J ends lost 4 bases and 1 base respectively, with 10 bases between them. CDR3 in DNA: TGCGCCAGCAGCCGATCAGGGGAGAACACTGAAGCTTTCTTT. This gives the protein CASSRSGENTEAFF.

The gene calls are TRBV6-1 and TRBJ2-2, with D perhaps TRBD2 (6 bases). CDR1 is MNHNS and CDR2 is SASEGT in the germline V gene. V was cut by 6 bases and J by 6 bases, with 14 bases left in between. CDR3 length: 14 residues. CDR3 protein: CASRATGLPGELFF. DNA of the CDR3: TGTGCCAGCAGGGCCACAGGACTACCCGGGGAGCTGTTTTTT.

The rearrangement uses TRBV7-6 and TRBJ2-1; TRBD2 aligns across 11 bases. With V trimmed by 6 bases and J by 6 bases, 4 bases remained unmatched. Germline lookup yields CDR1 SGHVS and CDR2 FNYEAQ. The CDR3 length is 14 residues. CDR3 in DNA: TGTGCCAGCAGTCGGACTAGCGGGTTCAATGAGCAGTTCTTC. This encodes CASSRTSGFNEQFF.

V and J are TRBV28 and TRBJ2-1; D might be TRBD2 (6 bases). V shed 5 bases and J shed 5 bases, with 13 bases lying between them. From germline, CDR1 is MDHEN and CDR2 SYDVKM. The CDR3 runs 14 residues. The CDR3 is CASSLIGGDNEQFF. CDR3 bases: TGTGCCAGCAGTCTTATAGGCGGGGACAATGAGCAGTTCTTC.

The J gene is TRBJ2-2, the V gene TRBV7-9; 10 positions match TRBD2. The germline V gene has CDR1 SEHNR and CDR2 FQNEAQ (reference sequence). V dropped 7 bases and J dropped 1; count of bases not matched to a gene: 6. The CDR3 spans 16 residues. This CDR3 reads CASMGLAFGNTGELFF. The CDR3 region has the DNA TGTGCCAGCATGGGACTAGCGTTCGGGAACACCGGGGAGCTGTTTTTT.

V gene TRBV10-3 combines with J gene TRBJ2-1, with 8 bases identical to TRBD2. The trim removed 3 bases at V and 1 base at J, leaving 5 bases unmatched. This CDR3 is 16 amino acids long. The germline gives CDR1 ENHRY, CDR2 SYGVKD. The CDR3 region is CAISDPGRASYNEQFF. CDR3 coding DNA: TGTGCCATCAGTGACCCCGGGAGGGCGTCCTACAATGAGCAGTTCTTC.

The CDR3 DNA reads TGTGCCAGCAGCGAAGGACTAGCGGGAGTCCGGGAGCAGTACTTC. Amino acids: CASSEGLAGVREQYF. The chain couples TRBV27 to TRBJ2-7, with 13 nucleotides matching TRBD2. With V trimmed by 6 bases and J by 7 bases, 9 bases remained unmatched. This CDR3 spans 15 amino acids. The V gene's germline CDR1 is MNHEY and CDR2 SMNVEV (reference sequence).

This clone has a handful of counts. The V call is TRBV29-1, the J call TRBJ2-7, with TRBD2 as a possible D gene (5 bases). V lost 4 bases and J lost 2, with 12 bases in between. The CDR3 has 13 amino acids. Germline V gives CDR1 SQVTM, CDR2 ANQGSEA. The CDR3 bases are TGCAGCGTTGTTACCGGGAAGCCCTACGAGCAGTACTTC. This codes for CSVVTGKPYEQYF.

The chain carries TRBV7-9 and TRBJ1-5; no clear D gene. This CDR3 spans 13 amino acids. CDR1 SEHNR and CDR2 FQNEAQ come from the germline V gene (reference sequence). Trimming shortened V by 3 bases and J by 3 bases, and 6 bases separated the two germline ends. The CDR3 loop reads CASSLGNNQPQHF. In nucleotides, the CDR3 is TGTGCCAGCAGCTTGGGAAACAATCAGCCCCAGCATTTT.

V usage is TRBV19 and J usage is TRBJ1-2; possible D gene TRBD1, 5 bases. This CDR3 contains 13 residues. Germline assignment: CDR1 LNHDA and CDR2 SQIVND (reference sequence). The ends were cut back, 6 bases at V and 1 base at J, with 9 bases in the middle. The CDR3 DNA reads TGTGCCAGTAGCCCGGGGGTTAACTATGGCTACACCTTC. Its protein is CASSPGVNYGYTF.

This clone was counted only a few times. The chain uses TRBV7-2 and TRBJ2-5; the D is unclear. Germline lookup yields CDR1 SGHTA and CDR2 FQGNSA. The germline V and J ends were trimmed by 1 base and 3 bases, with 3 bases remaining between them. This CDR3 contains 12 residues. For the CDR3, the DNA is TGTGCCAGCAGCTTAGTAGAAGAGACCCAGTACTTC. Protein: CASSLVEETQYF.

This chain connects TRBV25-1 to TRBJ1-2; D is ambiguous. CDR3 size: 11 residues. CDR1 MGHDK and CDR2 SYGVNS come from the germline V gene. The V gene lost 7 bases and the J gene lost 4 bases, with 7 bases spanning the gap. The CDR3 nucleotides read TGTGCCAGCACTTGGGGCTATGGCTACACCTTC. It encodes CASTWGYGYTF.

This rearrangement joins TRBV30 to TRBJ1-1; possibly TRBD1 for D (5 bases). The germline V gene has CDR1 GTSNPN and CDR2 SVGIG (reference sequence). Trimming pared 3 bases from V and 7 bases from J, leaving 18 bases between. The CDR3 covers 14 residues. CDR3 residues: CAWRWRGSPLEAFF. The CDR3 coding sequence is TGTGCCTGGAGGTGGAGGGGATCCCCTCTTGAAGCTTTCTTT.

This clone turned up a few times. The chain employs TRBV7-2 and TRBJ2-5, with D uncertain. Germline assignment: CDR1 SGHTA and CDR2 FQGNSA. This CDR3 spans 13 amino acids. Trimming shortened V by 7 bases and J by 4 bases, and 13 bases separated the two germline ends. For the CDR3, the DNA is TGTGCCAGCACCCCCCTCGCGATAGAGACCCAGTACTTC. Its protein is CASTPLAIETQYF.

The count of this clone is one. The chain is built from TRBV7-9 and TRBJ1-5; D remains unclear. The V gene's germline CDR1 is SEHNR and CDR2 FQNEAQ (reference sequence). V lost 4 bases and J lost 4, with 14 bases in between. The CDR3 extends over 15 amino acids. The CDR3 sequence: CASSYGPNRNQPQHF. The CDR3 DNA follows: TGTGCCAGCAGCTACGGTCCGAATCGGAATCAGCCCCAGCATTTT.

This sequence joins TRBV5-1 and TRBJ2-7, with 9 bases aligning to TRBD1. The junction had 9 bases not matched to a gene; V was cut back by 4 bases and J by 7 bases. The CDR3 runs 14 residues. Germline-derived CDR1 and CDR2 are SGHRS and YFSETQ. CDR3 DNA: TGCGCCAGCAGCAGGACAGGGGTCGCTGAGGAGCAGTACTTC. This translates into CASSRTGVAEEQYF.

This clone was seen just once. The genes are TRBV4-1 and TRBJ2-5; 9 nucleotides align to TRBD1. TRBJ2-7 explains the end of the DNA better; the J call may be wrong. This CDR3 contains 13 residues. CDR1 MGHRA and CDR2 YSYEKL come from the germline V gene. The CDR3 spells CASSHRTGDEQYF. The CDR3 nucleotides read TGCGCCAGCAGCCACAGGACAGGGGACGAGCAGTACTTC.